This T cell receptor (beta chain) appears in the sequencing data of a study of beta chain features in type 1 diabetes (dated by TCRdb to 2016 to 2019). Background on the whole study: Patients and healthy donors did not differ in mean age, gender distribution, total cell number or subset yield. The study compared TCRB repertoires of sorted circulating CD4+ T cell subsets between recently diagnosed type 1 diabetes patients and matched healthy donors. A total of some 100,000,000 sorted cells were examined across all samples, and a strong correlation was observed between cell number per subset and RNA yield. Naive and central memory subsets were obtained from all 30 or so donors, but regulatory and stem cell-like memory subsets were isolated from only 8 patients and roughly 8 healthy donors. What the authors observed across the whole study: PCR might favor shorter templates, but patient and control samples were amplified and corrected together, so any skew would affect both groups equally. The naive, central memory and regulatory TCRB repertoires appeared to resemble one another more closely among patients than among healthy donors. Patients with type 1 diabetes made fewer insertions and deleted more nucleotides at VDJ recombination sites, implying thymic rearrangement abnormalities. Because cDNA was sequenced instead of genomic DNA, highly expressing activated cells could be over-represented, though the groups showed no difference in activation or CD3 levels. Type 1 diabetes patients showed a moderate but significant shortening of TCRB CDR3 length in all four CD4+ subsets. Only small numbers of individuals were included in the HLA sub-analyses, which left unresolved whether HLA type had any influence on TCRB rearrangement.

A few counts support this clone. The target of this receptor is not known. Base-call qualities are not available, and no considerably larger clone is one nucleotide away. Each donor gave one peripheral blood draw, roughly 0.12 L on average, collected into heparinised tubes. Using a panel that included CD45RO, CCR7, CD25, CD127, CD95 and CD27, naive, central memory, regulatory and stem cell-like memory CD4+ T cells were sorted on a BD FACSAria II. Every sorted population had a purity above 95%. Right away, PBMCs were isolated by Lymphoprep density gradient centrifugation and were stained directly, with no culture step. To minimize batch effects, samples were stained and sorted in pairs, one healthy donor with one patient per experiment. There are 16 amino acids in the CDR3, from cysteine to phenylalanine inclusive. Only the CDR3 DNA stays, 48 bases, in frame from base 1. All of the isolated RNA was reverse transcribed with the High Capacity cDNA Reverse Transcription Kit, so expressed TCRB transcripts were sequenced. Deep immunoSEQ sequencing was performed on naive, central memory and regulatory T cell samples, with an average of around 3.5 million total reads per sample. After sorted cells were lysed in RLT buffer, RNA was extracted with DNase-treated RNeasy Micro or Mini kits, with the choice depending on cell number. Each cell subset was processed on its own to prevent cross-contamination, while patient and healthy donor samples were processed together. TCRB sequences were amplified from cDNA with the immunoSEQ multiplex PCR, producing 87-bp fragments spanning the CDR3 region. The amplicons were sequenced using the Illumina HiSeq platform. For the original study's pipeline: Synthetic template baselines were used to correct PCR bias computationally, reads within Hamming distance 2 were collapsed, and singletons that could not be merged were discarded. Reads were aligned against IMGT to assign V, D and J genes, CDR3 length and insertions or deletions at six rearrangement sites. Clonotype counts were normalized to sorted cell number within each subset before computing true diversity and Gini coefficients with the tcR R package. The overlap coefficient, calculated on TCRB nucleotide sequences, was used to measure repertoire sharing. Out-of-frame TCRB sequences from naive cells were analyzed as a proxy for the pre-selection repertoire. Here the immuneACCESS table is served through TCRdb, limited to in-frame sequences with V and J called. Missing clones are a known gap in these copies; in checked studies unresolved V genes cover under half, and the rest lacks a known reason. D and trimming were read from the DNA, whereas the V and J calls and clone size are those reported in that table. The sample table lists about 360,000 clones, roughly 12% of them with a count of one. The ten largest clones capture 0.015% to 0.02% of the sample.

In this chain, TRBV21-1 is recombined with TRBJ2-1; TRBD2 is the table's D call, not checked against the DNA. TRBV21-1 is termed a pseudogene. Sequencing was performed on naive CD4+ T cells from blood. This specimen's cell subset or site label, interpreted: true naive CD4+ T cells. The TCR originated in a man younger than 35 in good health. The nucleotide sequence reads TGTGCCAGCAGCACCTCGACTAGCGGGTTTAACAATGAGCAGTTCTTC. It specifies CASSTSTSGFNNEQFF.